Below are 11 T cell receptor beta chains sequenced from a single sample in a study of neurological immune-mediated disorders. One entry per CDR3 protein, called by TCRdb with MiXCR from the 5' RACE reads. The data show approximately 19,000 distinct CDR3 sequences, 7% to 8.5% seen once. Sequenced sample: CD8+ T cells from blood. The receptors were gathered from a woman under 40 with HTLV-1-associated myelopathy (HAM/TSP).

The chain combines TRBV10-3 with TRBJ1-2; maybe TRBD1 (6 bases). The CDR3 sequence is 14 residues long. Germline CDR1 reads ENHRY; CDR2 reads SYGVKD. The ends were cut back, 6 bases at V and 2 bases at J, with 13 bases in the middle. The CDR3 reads CAIRGDTLNYGYTF. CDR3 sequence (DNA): TGTGCCATCAGAGGGGACACATTAAACTATGGCTACACCTTC.

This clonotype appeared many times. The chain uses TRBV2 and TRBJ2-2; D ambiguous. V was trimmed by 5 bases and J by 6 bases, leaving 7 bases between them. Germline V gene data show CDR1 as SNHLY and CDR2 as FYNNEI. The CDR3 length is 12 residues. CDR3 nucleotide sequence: TGTGCCAGCAGTCTTAGGTCCGGGGAGCTGTTTTTT. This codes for CASSLRSGELFF.

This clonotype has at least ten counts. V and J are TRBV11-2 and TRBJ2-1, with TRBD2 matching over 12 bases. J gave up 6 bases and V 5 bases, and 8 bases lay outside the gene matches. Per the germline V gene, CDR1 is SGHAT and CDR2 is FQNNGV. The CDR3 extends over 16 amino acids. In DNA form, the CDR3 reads TGTGCCAGCAGCCGGGCTAGCGGGGGGGCCTCCAATGAGCAGTTCTTC. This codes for CASSRASGGASNEQFF.

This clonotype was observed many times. Written as DNA, the CDR3 is TGTGCCACCAGCAAGGGGGAGGGGGAGTCGAGAAACATTCAGTACTTC. This sequence encodes CATSKGEGESRNIQYF. The rearrangement joins TRBV15 to TRBJ2-4, with a possible D match to TRBD2 (7 bases). V was clipped by 4 bases and J by 6 bases, with 19 bases between them. CDR3 length: 16 residues. Germline V gives CDR1 LNHNV, CDR2 YYDKDF (reference sequence).

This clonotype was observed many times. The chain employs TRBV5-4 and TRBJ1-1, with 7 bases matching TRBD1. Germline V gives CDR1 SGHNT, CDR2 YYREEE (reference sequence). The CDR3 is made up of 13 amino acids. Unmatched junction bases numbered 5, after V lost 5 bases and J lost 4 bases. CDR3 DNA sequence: TGTGCCAGCAGGGGGACAGAAGGCACTGAAGCTTTCTTT. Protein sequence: CASRGTEGTEAFF.

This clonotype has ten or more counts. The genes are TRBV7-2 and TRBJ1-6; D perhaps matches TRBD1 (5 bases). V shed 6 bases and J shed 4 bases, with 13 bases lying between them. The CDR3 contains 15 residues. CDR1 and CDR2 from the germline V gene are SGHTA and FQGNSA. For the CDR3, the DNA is TGTGCCAGCAGAGCCGGGACGGCTTATAATTCACCCCTCCACTTT. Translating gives CASRAGTAYNSPLHF.

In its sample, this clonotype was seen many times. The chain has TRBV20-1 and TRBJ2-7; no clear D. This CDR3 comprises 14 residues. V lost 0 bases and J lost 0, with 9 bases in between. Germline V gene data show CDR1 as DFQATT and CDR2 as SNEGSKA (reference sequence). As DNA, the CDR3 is TGCAGTGCTAGAGATTTGTGGGGCTCCTACGAGCAGTACTTC. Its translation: CSARDLWGSYEQYF.

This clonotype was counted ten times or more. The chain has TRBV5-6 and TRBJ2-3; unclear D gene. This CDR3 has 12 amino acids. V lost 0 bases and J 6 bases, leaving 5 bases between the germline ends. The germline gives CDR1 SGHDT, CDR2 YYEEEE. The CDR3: CASSLGDDTQYF. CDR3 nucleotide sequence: TGTGCCAGCAGCTTGGGCGACGATACGCAGTATTTT.

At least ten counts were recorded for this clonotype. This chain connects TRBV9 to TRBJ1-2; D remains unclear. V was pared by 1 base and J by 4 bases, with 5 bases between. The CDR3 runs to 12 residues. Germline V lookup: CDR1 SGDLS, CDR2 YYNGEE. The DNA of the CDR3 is TGTGCCAGCAGCGTAAACTCCTATGGCTACACCTTC. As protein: CASSVNSYGYTF. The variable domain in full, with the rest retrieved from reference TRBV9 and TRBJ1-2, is DSGVTQTPKHLITATGQRVTLRCSPRSGDLSVYWYQQSLDQGLQFLIQYYNGEERAKGNILERFSAQQFPDLHSELNLSSLELGDSALYFCASSVNSYGYTFGSGTRLTVV.

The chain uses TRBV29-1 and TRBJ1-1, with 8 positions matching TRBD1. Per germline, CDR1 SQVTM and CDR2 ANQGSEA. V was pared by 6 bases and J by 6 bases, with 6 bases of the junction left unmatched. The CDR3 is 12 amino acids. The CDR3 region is CSVDGQGSEAFF. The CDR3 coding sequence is TGCAGCGTCGATGGACAGGGCTCTGAAGCTTTCTTT.

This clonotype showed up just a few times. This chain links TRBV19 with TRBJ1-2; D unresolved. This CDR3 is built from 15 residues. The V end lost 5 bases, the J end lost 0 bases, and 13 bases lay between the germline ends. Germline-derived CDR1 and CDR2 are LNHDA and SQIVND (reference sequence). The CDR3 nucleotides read TGTGCCAGTAGTGATCCCGCTGCACCTAACTATGGCTACACCTTC. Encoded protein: CASSDPAAPNYGYTF.